This T cell receptor (beta chain) was obtained from a study of CD8 T cells in Susac syndrome. cDNA came from about 0.5 to 1 ug RNA primed by random hexamers. An immunoSEQ multiplex PCR generated amplified TCR beta CDR3 products spanning 54 Vbeta and 13 Jbeta. TCRdb redid the calling of the immunoSEQ multiplex PCR reads with MiXCR, one entry per CDR3 protein. The table records 200,000 to 250,000 distinct CDR3 sequences, roughly 93% of them present only once. The CDR3 has 16 amino acids. V was clipped by 5 bases and J by 2 bases, with 19 bases between them. CDR1 DFQATT and CDR2 SNEGSKA come from the germline V gene (reference sequence).

This chain links TRBV20-1 with TRBJ1-5; tentatively, D is TRBD1 (5 bases). The receptor's source is a human donor with Susac syndrome. What was sequenced was CD4+ T cells from PBMCs. CDR3 nucleotides: TGCAGTGCTGGGGCCCACGCGGGCCAGGGCAATCAGCCCCAGCATTTT. Translation gives CSAGAHAGQGNQPQHF.